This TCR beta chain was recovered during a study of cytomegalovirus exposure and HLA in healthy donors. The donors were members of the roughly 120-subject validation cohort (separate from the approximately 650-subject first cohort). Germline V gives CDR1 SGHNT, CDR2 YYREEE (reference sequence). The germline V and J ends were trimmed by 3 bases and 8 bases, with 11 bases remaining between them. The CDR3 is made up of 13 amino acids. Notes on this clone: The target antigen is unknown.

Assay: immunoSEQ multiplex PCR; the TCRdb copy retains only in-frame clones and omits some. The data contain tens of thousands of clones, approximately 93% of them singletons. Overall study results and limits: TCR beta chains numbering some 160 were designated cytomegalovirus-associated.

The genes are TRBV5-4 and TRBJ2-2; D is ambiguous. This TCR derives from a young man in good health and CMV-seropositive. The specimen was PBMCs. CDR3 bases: TGTGCCAGCAGCTATAACCGCCGGGGGGAGCTGTTTTTT. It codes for CASSYNRRGELFF.